Listed below are T cell receptor beta chains from one sample, sequenced in a study of T cells after yellow fever vaccination. TCRdb reanalysed the 5' RACE reads using MiXCR and keeps one entry per CDR3 protein. The table lists about 340,000 distinct CDR3 sequences, 4% of them singletons. Source: PBMCs, taken 5 days after the yellow fever booster vaccination. All receptors come from a man aged 18 to 30 who received the YFV17D yellow fever vaccine. Both conserved end residues are part of each CDR3. The D gene is left open where the match is weak. Rows may omit the clone size; those that give it use once, few, many or a size class.

D,size,V,J,length,DNA,CDR3
-,few,TRBV15,TRBJ2-3,16,TGTGCCACCAGCAGAGGCGGGGGCGGAAGCACAGATACGCAGTATTTT,CATSRGGGGSTDTQYF
-,many,TRBV19,TRBJ2-7,14,TGTGCCAGTAGTCGTGGGGACGGTGGCGACGAGCAGTACTTC,CASSRGDGGDEQYF
-,-,TRBV18,TRBJ2-3,14,TGTGCCAGCTCACCAGAGTCTGGCGCAGATACGCAGTATTTT,CASSPESGADTQYF
TRBD1,-,TRBV4-1,TRBJ1-5,17,TGCGCCAGCAGCCAAACCGGGACAGGGTCTTCCAATCAGCCCCAGCATTTT,CASSQTGTGSSNQPQHF
-,many,TRBV2,TRBJ2-1,15,TGTGCCAGCCTCCGGGCCCCAGGGGGGAGGGATGAGCAGTTCTTC,CASLRAPGGRDEQFF
TRBD1,few,TRBV7-9,TRBJ1-2,16,TGTGCCAGCACCAGACCTCCGGGACAGGGTTCGAATGGCTACACCTTC,CASTRPPGQGSNGYTF
-,-,TRBV27,TRBJ1-1,15,TGTGCCAGCAAAGACTCGACAGCCATGAACACTGAAGCTTTCTTT,CASKDSTAMNTEAFF
TRBD1,-,TRBV5-1,TRBJ1-6,16,TGCGCCAGCAGCTTAGGGACAGGGGTCTCGGGTTCACCCCTCCACTTT,CASSLGTGVSGSPLHF
-,many,TRBV18,TRBJ2-5,14,TGTGCCAGCTCACCGACAGCAAACCAAGAGACCCAGTACTTC,CASSPTANQETQYF
-,few,TRBV7-9,TRBJ2-1,13,TGTGCCAGCAGCTTAAAACCGTACAATGAGCAGTTCTTC,CASSLKPYNEQFF
TRBD1,many,TRBV25-1,TRBJ1-4,14,TGTGCCAGCAGTGCCCCGACAGGGGCGGAAAAACTGTTTTTT,CASSAPTGAEKLFF
-,many,TRBV6-5,TRBJ1-4,16,TGTGCCAGCCGAACCCTCGGCAGGGCCACTAATGAAAAACTGTTTTTT,CASRTLGRATNEKLFF
TRBD1,many,TRBV5-1,TRBJ2-1,16,TGCGCCAGCAACCGTAACCCGGAGACAGGGGTCAATGAGCAGTTCTTC,CASNRNPETGVNEQFF
TRBD1,many,TRBV7-9,TRBJ1-2,15,TGTGCCAGCAGCTTTGGGAGAGGGGGCGCTTATGGCTACACCTTC,CASSFGRGGAYGYTF
-,many,TRBV7-2,TRBJ2-3,14,TGTGCCAGCAGCGCAGACTACTTCACAGATACGCAGTATTTT,CASSADYFTDTQYF
-,few,TRBV7-2,TRBJ2-3,13,TGTGCCAGTGGGGCGGGCGGCACAGATACGCAGTATTTT,CASGAGGTDTQYF
-,few,TRBV6-2/TRBV6-3,TRBJ2-1,17,TGTGCCAGCAGTCAACACCGGGGGCCGTTCTCCTACAATGAGCAGTTCTTC,CASSQHRGPFSYNEQFF
-,many,TRBV6-5,TRBJ2-5,13,TGTGCCAGCAGGGCGGGACCTGTGGAGACCCAGTACTTC,CASRAGPVETQYF
-,few,TRBV5-5,TRBJ2-3,14,TGTGCCAGCAGCTTGGACCCGGGCCTCGATACGCAGTATTTT,CASSLDPGLDTQYF
-,many,TRBV11-2,TRBJ2-7,14,TGTGCCAGCAGCTTTTTGGCAGACCCCTACGAGCAGTACTTC,CASSFLADPYEQYF
TRBD2,many,TRBV20-1,TRBJ2-5,15,TGCAGTGCTAGATTACCCTCTAGCGGGGGAGAGACCCAGTACTTC,CSARLPSSGGETQYF
TRBD1,-,TRBV7-9,TRBJ2-1,15,TGTGCCAGCAGCCACCGGGACAGGGGGTGGAATGAGCAGTTCTTC,CASSHRDRGWNEQFF
-,few,TRBV28,TRBJ1-3,13,TGTGCCAGCAGTCTAGAGGCTGGAAACACCATATATTTT,CASSLEAGNTIYF
TRBD1,-,TRBV20-1,TRBJ1-5,16,TGCAGTGCTAGAGATCTGGGACAGGGCGGCTTTCAGCCCCAGCATTTT,CSARDLGQGGFQPQHF
-,-,TRBV27,TRBJ1-2,13,TGTGCCAGCAGCCCGAGAAATAACTATGGCTACACCTTC,CASSPRNNYGYTF
TRBD1,few,TRBV24-1,TRBJ2-3,17,TGTGCCACCAGTGATTTGCGGGGGACAGGGGGCACAGATACGCAGTATTTT,CATSDLRGTGGTDTQYF
-,many,TRBV6-2/TRBV6-3,TRBJ1-1,12,TGTGCCAGCAGTTACCAGTGGCAGGTGGTTTTCTTT,CASSYQWQVVFF
-,many,TRBV18,TRBJ1-3,11,TGTGCCAGCAGTTCTGGAAACACCATATATTTT,CASSSGNTIYF
TRBD2,-,TRBV28,TRBJ2-4,14,TGTGCCAGCAGACTTACCCTCTGGGAGGGGTCACAGTACTTC,CASRLTLWEGSQYF
TRBD1,few,TRBV4-1,TRBJ2-5,14,TGCGCCAGCAGCCAACCTGGACAGGGAGAGACCCAGTACTTC,CASSQPGQGETQYF
TRBD1,-,TRBV28,TRBJ1-2,13,TGTGCCGCAGAGACAGGGGGCTTTCATGGCTACACCTTC,CAAETGGFHGYTF
-,many,TRBV19,TRBJ2-7,13,TGTGCCAGTAGTATAACCCCAGCCGCGTTGCAGTACTTC,CASSITPAALQYF
TRBD1,few,TRBV5-1,TRBJ2-7,16,TGCGCCAGCAGCGCCATCCCGGGACAGGGATCCTACGAGCAGTACTTC,CASSAIPGQGSYEQYF
TRBD2,many,TRBV7-6,TRBJ2-2,14,TGTGCCAGCAGCTTAAGGCTCGCGGGGGGAGAGCTGTTTTTT,CASSLRLAGGELFF
-,many,TRBV5-1,TRBJ1-1,15,TGCGCCAGCAGCCCCCTGGTAACGGGGAACACTGAAGCTTTCTTT,CASSPLVTGNTEAFF
TRBD1,many,TRBV9,TRBJ1-5,15,TGTGCCAGCAGCGTAGACGGGACAGGGGGTCAGCCCCAGCATTTT,CASSVDGTGGQPQHF
TRBD1,-,TRBV7-2,TRBJ1-5,14,TGTGCCAGCAGCACCCTGACAGGGGCTCAGCCCCAGCATTTT,CASSTLTGAQPQHF
-,few,TRBV18,TRBJ2-7,14,TGTGCCAGCTCACCCAAGACAGGATCCTACGAGCAGTACTTC,CASSPKTGSYEQYF
TRBD1,many,TRBV20-1,TRBJ1-2,16,TGCAGTGCTACAGCACCCGCCAGGGGGAATACCTATGGCTACACCTTC,CSATAPARGNTYGYTF
TRBD1,few,TRBV4-1,TRBJ1-2,15,TGCGCCAGCAGCCAAGCACGACAGGGGGAAGATGGCTACACCTTC,CASSQARQGEDGYTF
-,many,TRBV7-9,TRBJ1-5,12,TGTGCCAGCAGCCAGCTCAATCAGCCCCAGCATTTT,CASSQLNQPQHF
-,few,TRBV7-2,TRBJ1-4,18,TGTGCCAGCAGCTTAGTTGGTGCATGGGGACGGATTAATGAAAAACTGTTTTTT,CASSLVGAWGRINEKLFF
-,few,TRBV7-9,TRBJ2-5,16,TGTGCCAGCAGCCGCTTTGGGGGGGCTCCCCGGGAGACCCAGTACTTC,CASSRFGGAPRETQYF
-,many,TRBV5-1,TRBJ2-3,13,TGCGCCAGCAGCTCGATTAGCACAGATACGCAGTATTTT,CASSSISTDTQYF
-,few,TRBV4-1,TRBJ2-1,16,TGCGCCAGCAGCCCCTCACGGCAGGACCCCCCGAATGAGCAGTTCTTC,CASSPSRQDPPNEQFF
-,many,TRBV5-1,TRBJ1-2,12,TGCGCCAGCAGCTCCGACAACTATGGCTACACCTTC,CASSSDNYGYTF
TRBD1,many,TRBV10-3,TRBJ1-5,14,TGTGCCATCAGTGAGAGGACAGGGCGACAGCCCCAGCATTTT,CAISERTGRQPQHF
-,many,TRBV6-1,TRBJ1-2,12,TGTGCCAGCAGCGGTTCCAGCTATGGCTACACCTTC,CASSGSSYGYTF
TRBD1,few,TRBV20-1,TRBJ1-5,14,TGCAGTGCTAGGGGGACAGGGCGTCGGCAGCCCCAGCATTTT,CSARGTGRRQPQHF
TRBD1,-,TRBV5-5,TRBJ2-7,14,TGTGCCAGCAATGCCGGGACAGCCAACTACGAGCAGTACTTC,CASNAGTANYEQYF
TRBD1,-,TRBV30,TRBJ2-7,14,TGTGCCTGGACCTATGGGACAGGGGAATACGAGCAGTACTTC,CAWTYGTGEYEQYF
-,few,TRBV5-6,TRBJ2-2,15,TGTGCCAGCAGCTTGTGGAGGATGAACACCGGGGAGCTGTTTTTT,CASSLWRMNTGELFF
TRBD2,few,TRBV7-2,TRBJ2-5,14,TGTGCCAGCAGCCCCGTAGCGGGGGGAGAGACCCAGTACTTC,CASSPVAGGETQYF
-,-,TRBV7-9,TRBJ1-1,13,TGTGCCAGCAGCTTAGCCCCAAGGACTGAAGCTTTCTTT,CASSLAPRTEAFF
-,few,TRBV7-2,TRBJ2-7,13,TGTGCCAGCAGCTTTACCGGGACTGTCGAGCAGTACTTC,CASSFTGTVEQYF